A single sample gave rise to the 19 T cell receptor beta chains below, sequenced in a study of CXCR3-negative and CXCR3-positive naive CD8 T cells. Preparation of TRB cDNA libraries relied on 5' RACE carrying UMI labels. From its re-call of the 5' RACE reads, TCRdb lists each CDR3 protein once, without DNA. The repertoire table contains about 130,000 distinct CDR3 sequences. The sequencing sample was made of naive CXCR3- CD8+ T cells from blood. Subset noted: CD45RO-CCR7+CD27+CD95- naive CD8+ T cells lacking CXCR3 (TNR3-). The receptors were sampled from a human donor in good health. Some clones in this sample may be carry-over from other donors' samples.

This rearrangement joins TRBV9 to TRBJ2-1; the D call of TRBD2 rests on TCRdb alone, since no DNA is present to check it. CDR1 and CDR2 (germline): SGDLS, YYNGEE. This CDR3 contains 14 residues. The CDR3 is CASSGRPSYNEQFF.

The V call is TRBV11-2, the J call TRBJ2-3; the TRBD2 assignment by TCRdb is unverifiable without DNA. Germline CDR1 and CDR2: SGHAT and FQNNGV. CDR3 length equals 16 residues. The CDR3 sequence: CASSAGSGGPTDTQYF.

V usage is TRBV11-2 and J usage is TRBJ2-7. Germline V CDR1 and CDR2: SGHAT, FQNNGV. The CDR3 loop spans 14 amino acids. The CDR3 sequence is CASSLDPLVYEQYF.

The chain couples TRBV27 to TRBJ2-7. CDR1 and CDR2 from the germline V gene are MNHEY and SMNVEV (reference sequence). The CDR3 runs 15 residues. CDR3 sequence reads: CASSPTGSWAYEQYF.

The rearrangement joins TRBV5-6 to TRBJ2-7; as DNA is missing, the TRBD1 call by TCRdb cannot be tested. Germline V gene data show CDR1 as SGHDT and CDR2 as YYEEEE. The CDR3 contains 14 residues. CDR3: CASSSVGGWDEQYF.

The chain carries TRBV15 and TRBJ2-1; TCRdb designates TRBD2, a call that cannot be tested without DNA. CDR3 length: 20 amino acids. The germline gives CDR1 LNHNV, CDR2 YYDKDF (reference sequence). The CDR3 sequence: CATSRDQTSGTFLSINGQFF.

The chain recombines TRBV6-2 or TRBV6-3 with TRBJ1-1; the TCRdb call, TRBD1, lacks DNA for checking. The CDR3 has 15 residues. Germline CDR1 MNHEY, CDR2 SVGEGT. The CDR3 loop is CASSYSGTLNTEAFF.

V and J are TRBV5-1 and TRBJ2-7; TCRdb lists TRBD2, though no DNA is available to test this call. The germline CDR1 and CDR2 sequences are SGHRS and YFSETQ. The CDR3 is 19 residues long. The CDR3 protein is CASSHLGTSGSSGPYEQYF.

The gene calls are TRBV13 and TRBJ2-1; TCRdb designates TRBD1, a call that cannot be tested without DNA. The CDR3 is 13 residues long. Germline CDR1 reads PRHDT; CDR2 reads FYEKMQ (reference sequence). This CDR3 is CASSSNGGREQFF.

V usage is TRBV27 and J usage is TRBJ2-2; TCRdb gives TRBD1 as the D gene, but with no DNA this cannot be confirmed. From germline, CDR1 is MNHEY and CDR2 SMNVEV (reference sequence). The CDR3 is 17 residues long. CDR3 amino acids: CASSLSTQGAYTGELFF.

The chain links TRBV19 to TRBJ2-7; without DNA, the TCRdb call of TRBD1 cannot be checked. Germline CDR1 and CDR2: LNHDA and SQIVND (reference sequence). The CDR3 contains 14 residues. CDR3 protein: CASSILDRIYEQYF.

The chain combines TRBV6-5 with TRBJ1-6; the D call from TCRdb, TRBD1, cannot be confirmed without DNA. The CDR3 runs 16 residues. Germline assignment: CDR1 MNHEY and CDR2 SVGAGI. CDR3: CASSYDRGRRNSPLHF.

The gene calls are TRBV4-1 and TRBJ1-1; TCRdb names TRBD1, which stays unverified in the absence of DNA. CDR1 MGHRA and CDR2 YSYEKL come from the germline V gene. The CDR3 runs 16 residues. CDR3: CASSQAPGQGVTEAFF.

The gene calls are TRBV7-9 and TRBJ1-3. The CDR3 has 12 residues. In germline, CDR1 is SEHNR, CDR2 FQNEAQ (reference sequence). The CDR3 region is CASTQPVEQIYF.

Here the CDR3 reads CASSSGAEQFF. J is TRBJ2-1 and V is TRBV28; TCRdb outputs TRBD1, but without DNA this stays unchecked. The germline V gene has CDR1 MDHEN and CDR2 SYDVKM. The CDR3 contains 11 residues. The full variable domain, with the rest looked up from reference TRBV28 and TRBJ2-1, is DVKVTQSSRYLVKRTGEKVFLECVQDMDHENMFWYRQDPGLGLRLIYFSYDVKMKEKGDIPEGYSVSREKKERFSLILESASTNQTSMYLCASSSGAEQFFGPGTRLTVL.

The V gene is TRBV7-3, the J gene TRBJ2-2; TCRdb returns TRBD2, unconfirmable since there is no DNA. The CDR3 consists of 16 residues. The V gene's germline CDR1 is SGHTA and CDR2 FQGTGA. The chain's CDR3 is CASSLYGTSGTGELFF.

The J gene is TRBJ2-1, the V gene TRBV13; TCRdb designates TRBD1, a call that cannot be tested without DNA. The CDR3 length is 16 residues. CDR1 is PRHDT, CDR2 FYEKMQ, per germline (reference sequence). This chain's CDR3 is CASSLLGRGAYNEQFF.

This chain joins TRBV7-9 and TRBJ2-7; TCRdb's D call, TRBD1, is unchecked because there is no DNA. This CDR3 has 15 amino acids. CDR1 is SEHNR and CDR2 is FQNEAQ in the germline V gene (reference sequence). Here the CDR3 reads CASSLGTGRSYEQYF.

J is TRBJ2-7 and V is TRBV7-8; the D call from TCRdb, TRBD2, cannot be confirmed without DNA. This CDR3 comprises 17 residues. Germline V gene sequence: CDR1 SGHVS, CDR2 FQNEAQ. CDR3 loop: CASSLEALGASAYEQYF.